The T cell receptor (beta chain) under discussion was sequenced for a study of T cells in Graves' hyperthyroidism and ophthalmopathy. The wider study: The blood sample was taken at first diagnosis, before treatment began.

The investigators amplified TCR beta CDR3 regions from RNA transcripts. Carried out on the TCR CDR3, a first-round RT-PCR used the HTBI primer set. TCRdb reprocessed the multiplex PCR reads via MiXCR and lists one record per CDR3 protein. The data hold more than 550,000 distinct CDR3 sequences, with around a sixth observed a single time. This clonotype was counted ten times or more. Antigen unknown. Those with hyperthyroidism were 18 to 65 years old, newly diagnosed, and ill for under 2 months. Isolation of PBMCs was performed on 8 to 10 ml fresh peripheral blood. Study-wide findings and caveats: Expanded thyroid clonotypes (above 0.001) were mostly also found in blood.

The CDR3 runs 16 residues. Germline lookup yields CDR1 LNHDA and CDR2 SQIVND (reference sequence). Trimming shortened V by 1 base and J by 0 bases, and 10 bases separated the two germline ends. This rearrangement joins TRBV19 to TRBJ1-5, with unresolved D. The TCR originated in a woman aged 45-60 years with Graves' hyperthyroidism that later progressed to Graves' ophthalmopathy. Sequenced: blood. CDR3 sequence (DNA): TGTGCCAGTAGTATAGTGGCGGTATATAGCAATCAGCCCCAGCATTTT. Its translation is CASSIVAVYSNQPQHF.